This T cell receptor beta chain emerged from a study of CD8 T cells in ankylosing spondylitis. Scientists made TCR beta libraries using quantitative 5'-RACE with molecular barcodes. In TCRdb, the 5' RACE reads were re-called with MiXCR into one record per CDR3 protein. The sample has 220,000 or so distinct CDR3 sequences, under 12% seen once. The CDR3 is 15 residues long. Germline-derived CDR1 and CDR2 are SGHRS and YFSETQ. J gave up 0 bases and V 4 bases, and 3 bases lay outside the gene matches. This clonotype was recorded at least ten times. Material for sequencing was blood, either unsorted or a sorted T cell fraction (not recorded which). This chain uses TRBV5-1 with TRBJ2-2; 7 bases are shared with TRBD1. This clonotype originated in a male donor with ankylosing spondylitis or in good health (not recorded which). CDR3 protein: CASSRGLANTGELFF. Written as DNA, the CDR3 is TGCGCCAGCAGCAGGGGGCTAGCGAACACCGGGGAGCTGTTTTTT.